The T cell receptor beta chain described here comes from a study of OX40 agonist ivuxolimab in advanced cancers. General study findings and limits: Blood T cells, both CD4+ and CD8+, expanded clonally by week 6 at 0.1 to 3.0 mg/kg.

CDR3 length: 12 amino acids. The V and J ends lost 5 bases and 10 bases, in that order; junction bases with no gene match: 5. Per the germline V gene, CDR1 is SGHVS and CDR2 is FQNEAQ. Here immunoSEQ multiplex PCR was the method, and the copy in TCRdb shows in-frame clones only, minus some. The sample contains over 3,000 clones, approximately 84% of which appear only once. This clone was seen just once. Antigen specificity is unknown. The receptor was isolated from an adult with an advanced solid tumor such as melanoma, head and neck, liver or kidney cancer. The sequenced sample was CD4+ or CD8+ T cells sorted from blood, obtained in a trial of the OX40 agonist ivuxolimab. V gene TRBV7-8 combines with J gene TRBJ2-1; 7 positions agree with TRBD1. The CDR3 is CASSPDRVEQFF. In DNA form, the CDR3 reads TGTGCCAGCAGCCCTGACAGGGTCGAGCAGTTCTTC.